This is a list of T cell receptor beta chains from one sample in a study of T cell responses to AZD1222 COVID-19 vaccine. Some clones are missing from TCRdb's copy, which holds only in-frame ones; the method was immunoSEQ multiplex PCR. The sample lists some 130,000 clones, around nine tenths seen once, with 5% to 7.5% in the top ten. Sequenced here: peripheral blood, sampled on day 0 of AZD1222 vaccination. These receptors were obtained from an adult in good health. Each CDR3 is given without its conserved first and last residue. A D gene is named only where the DNA matches it firmly.

cdr3_length j_call v_call d_call cdr3_aa
12 TRBJ1-1 TRBV14 - ASSQEIRPHEAF
12 TRBJ2-2 TRBV11-3 - ASSWSKNTGELF
14 TRBJ2-2 TRBV19 - ASSVATGILAGELF
11 TRBJ1-2 TRBV2 - ASSASRGYGYT
11 TRBJ1-4 TRBV6-5 - ASSFGGNEKLF
13 TRBJ1-5 TRBV19 - ASSGAGSSNQPQH
13 TRBJ2-7 TRBV15 - ATSRARGGGGEQY
11 TRBJ1-2 TRBV6-6 - ASSSPGLYGYT
13 TRBJ1-6 TRBV4-1 - ASSQEPGVNSPLH
14 TRBJ2-5 TRBV27 TRBD2 ASSIQLAGTQETQY
11 TRBJ1-2 TRBV29-1 - SVEDQQDYGYT
15 TRBJ2-5 TRBV10-2 - ASSEGSRGNIPETQY
9 TRBJ2-1 TRBV6-2/TRBV6-3 - ASSYNNEQF
9 TRBJ2-1 TRBV5-1 - ASSLTTEQF
14 TRBJ2-3 TRBV19 - ASSPEGGASTDTQY
10 TRBJ1-1 TRBV5-1 - ASSVGQAEAF
11 TRBJ2-1 TRBV24-1 - ATSDLQGDEQF
11 TRBJ2-3 TRBV25-1 - ASRIASTDTQY
13 TRBJ1-3 TRBV19 - ASTSSLDSGNTIY
10 TRBJ1-1 TRBV29-1 TRBD1 SVNRGDTEAF
9 TRBJ1-3 TRBV6-5 - ASRNENTIY
11 TRBJ2-7 TRBV6-2/TRBV6-3 - ASSYGNKNEQY
12 TRBJ1-1 TRBV3-1/TRBV3-2 - ASSRERGRTEAF
14 TRBJ2-7 TRBV4-2 TRBD2 ASSQDRVLAGNEQY
12 TRBJ2-7 TRBV5-1 TRBD2 ASSRGGFFYEQY
13 TRBJ1-1 TRBV2 TRBD1 AGGQGAKMNTEAF
11 TRBJ2-5 TRBV29-1 - SVGPQGGETQY
14 TRBJ1-3 TRBV10-3 - AISESQGSSGNTIY
13 TRBJ1-2 TRBV6-5 TRBD1 ASSYSTGVGYGYT
10 TRBJ1-2 TRBV30 - AWSVRAGLGT
9 TRBJ1-2 TRBV20-1 - SASGNYGYT
15 TRBJ1-2 TRBV5-1 - ASSARTPGRTNYGYT
12 TRBJ1-5 TRBV15 - ATSRGEGRGPQH
14 TRBJ1-4 TRBV19 - ASSIYLASYGEKLF
13 TRBJ2-3 TRBV18 - ASSPNLDFTDTQY
12 TRBJ1-4 TRBV5-1 - ASSTTATNEKLF
9 TRBJ1-1 TRBV18 - ASSPNTEAF
12 TRBJ2-1 TRBV2 - ASSEAVTTGEQF
9 TRBJ1-2 TRBV30 - AGTRQPGYT
12 TRBJ2-3 TRBV27 - ASSFYKGTDTQY
12 TRBJ1-2 TRBV6-6 - ASSDGAKNYGYT
13 TRBJ2-2 TRBV7-7 - ASSLSAANTGELF
11 TRBJ2-7 TRBV30 - ASRHSGDYEQY
11 TRBJ1-1 TRBV10-3 - ASRRGGEGEAF
15 TRBJ1-3 TRBV9 - ASRDEEDSLSGNTIY
11 TRBJ1-2 TRBV14 - ASSQAQVHGYT
14 TRBJ1-5 TRBV7-8 - ASSYIIGGRNQPQH
12 TRBJ1-4 TRBV7-2 - ASSLVSGVEKLF
12 TRBJ2-3 TRBV10-3 TRBD1 ATLPGQGANTQY